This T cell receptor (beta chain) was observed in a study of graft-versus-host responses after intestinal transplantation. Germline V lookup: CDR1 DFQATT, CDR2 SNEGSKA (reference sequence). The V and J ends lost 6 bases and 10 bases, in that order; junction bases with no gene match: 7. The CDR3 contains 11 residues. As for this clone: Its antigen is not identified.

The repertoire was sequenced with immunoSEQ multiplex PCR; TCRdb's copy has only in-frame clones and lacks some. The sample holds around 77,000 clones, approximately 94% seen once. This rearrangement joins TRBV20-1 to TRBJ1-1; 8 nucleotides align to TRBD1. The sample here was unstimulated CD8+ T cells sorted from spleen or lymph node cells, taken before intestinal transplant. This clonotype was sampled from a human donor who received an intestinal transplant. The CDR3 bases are TGCAGTGCCGCGACAGGGGAAGGAGCTTTCTTT. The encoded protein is CSAATGEGAFF.